The next 17 T cell receptor beta chains were all read from a single sample in a study of naive and memory T cell subsets. Both TRBC1 and TRBC2 were covered by a beta constant-region primer of two equimolar oligonucleotides. TCRdb re-analysed the UMI-ligation and nested PCR reads in MiXCR, keeping a single row per CDR3 protein. The sample lists 140,000 to 150,000 distinct CDR3 sequences, about 18% occurring once. Material: naive CD4+ T cells from blood. These TCRs come from a human donor in good health.

The J gene is TRBJ2-7, the V gene TRBV7-9; the match to TRBD2 covers 9 bases. CDR1 is SEHNR and CDR2 is FQNEAQ in the germline V gene (reference sequence). CDR3 length: 15 residues. Unmatched junction bases numbered 9, after V lost 2 bases and J lost 7 bases. CDR3 in amino acids: CASSLRASGIQEQYF. The CDR3 region has the DNA TGTGCCAGCAGCTTACGGGCTAGCGGGATTCAGGAGCAGTACTTC.

The V call is TRBV7-8, the J call TRBJ1-5; 11 nucleotides agree with TRBD1. V lost 1 base and J lost 1; bases outside the gene matches: 6. Germline loops: CDR1 SGHVS, CDR2 FQNEAQ. The CDR3 runs to 18 residues. CDR3 DNA sequence: TGTGCCAGCAGCTTAGGGACAGGGGGCTCTAGGAGCAATCAGCCCCAGCATTTT. Translation gives CASSLGTGGSRSNQPQHF.

In this sample, this clonotype turned up a few times. The chain employs TRBV12-3 or TRBV12-4 and TRBJ2-1; D might be TRBD2 (5 bases). The CDR3 has 13 residues. Between the trimmed V and J ends, which lost 5 bases and 9 bases, there was a span of 14 bases. The DNA of the CDR3 is TGTGCCAGCAGTCCCCTCGGGGTTCCTGAGCAGTTCTTC. Amino acid sequence: CASSPLGVPEQFF.

This clonotype showed up just a few times. The chain combines TRBV7-2 with TRBJ2-5, with D possibly matching TRBD1 (6 bases). Trimming removed 3 bases at V and 9 bases at J, with 23 bases between. The CDR3 is 16 residues long. Germline lookup yields CDR1 SGHTA and CDR2 FQGNSA. CDR3 amino acids: CASSFLGTTVAGSQYF. The CDR3 nucleotides read TGTGCCAGCAGCTTCCTCGGGACAACTGTGGCGGGCTCCCAGTACTTC.

The chain carries TRBV3-1 and TRBJ1-1; D not resolved. The CDR3 spans 14 residues. Trimming took off 1 base at V and 4 bases at J, with 10 bases between the two ends. The germline V gene encodes CDR1 LGHDT and CDR2 YNNKEL (reference sequence). The CDR3 coding sequence is TGTGCCAGCAGCCAAGGGGAAGGGAGCACTGAAGCTTTCTTT. Amino acids: CASSQGEGSTEAFF.

Worth noting for this clonotype: Given a much more abundant clone one base away, this may be a read error. This sequence joins TRBV11-1 and TRBJ2-1, with TRBD2 identical over 11 bases. The CDR3 has 16 amino acids. CDR1 is SGHAT and CDR2 is FQDESV in the germline V gene (reference sequence). The CDR3 sequence is CASSFRSGRALNGQFF. The CDR3 bases are TGTGCCAGCAGCTTTCGTAGCGGGAGGGCCTTAAATGGGCAGTTCTTC.

In its sample, this clonotype was seen many times. V gene TRBV2 combines with J gene TRBJ2-3; no clear D. Looked up from germline, CDR1 is SNHLY and CDR2 is FYNNEI. Trimming removed 7 bases at V and 2 bases at J, with 13 bases between. The CDR3 covers 14 residues. CDR3 residues: CASTPRTNTDTQYF. CDR3 DNA: TGTGCCAGCACCCCACGAACTAACACAGATACGCAGTATTTT.

This sequence joins TRBV29-1 and TRBJ2-5; TRBD2 matches at 9 bases. Germline V gene sequence: CDR1 SQVTM, CDR2 ANQGSEA. The CDR3 runs 13 residues. Trimming cost V 6 bases and J 5 bases; bases outside gene matches: 7. Here the CDR3 reads CSVGTSSRETQYF. The CDR3 nucleotides read TGCAGCGTGGGGACTAGCTCCCGGGAGACCCAGTACTTC.

This clonotype was seen only a few times. The chain employs TRBV28 and TRBJ1-5, with D maybe TRBD1 (5 bases). Between the trimmed V and J ends, which lost 4 bases and 6 bases, there was a span of 19 bases. The CDR3 spans 16 residues. Germline-derived CDR1 and CDR2 are MDHEN and SYDVKM. The CDR3 protein is CASSWVYVFGGQPQHF. CDR3 DNA: TGTGCCAGCAGTTGGGTCTATGTGTTTGGGGGTCAGCCCCAGCATTTT.

V gene TRBV29-1 combines with J gene TRBJ2-5; D possibly corresponds to TRBD2 (6 bases). Germline V lookup: CDR1 SQVTM, CDR2 ANQGSEA. This CDR3 contains 15 residues. The V end lost 2 bases, the J end lost 5 bases, and 18 bases lay between the germline ends. CDR3 bases: TGCAGCGTTGAAAGTGGAGCGGGCCAAGGGGAGACCCAGTACTTC. This gives the protein CSVESGAGQGETQYF.

This clonotype has more than one count but fewer than ten. The chain joins TRBV15 to TRBJ1-5; D not certain. The CDR3 covers 14 residues. V shed 0 bases and J shed 7 bases, with 10 bases lying between them. Germline CDR1 is LNHNV and CDR2 is YYDKDF (reference sequence). In DNA, the CDR3 is TGTGCCACCAGCAGAGATCGGGGAGGGCAGCCCCAGCATTTT. Its translation is CATSRDRGGQPQHF. The full variable domain, its missing parts supplied by reference TRBV15 and TRBJ1-5, is DAMVIQNPRYQVTQFGKPVTLSCSQTLNHNVMYWYQQKSSQAPKLLFHYYDKDFNNEADTPDNFQSRRPNTSFCFLDIRSPGLGDTAMYLCATSRDRGGQPQHFGDGTRLSIL.

This clonotype was counted a few times. This rearrangement joins TRBV5-5 to TRBJ2-1; D uncertain. V lost 1 base to trimming and J lost 0 bases, with 8 bases between them. CDR1 SGHKS and CDR2 YYEKEE come from the germline V gene (reference sequence). The CDR3 contains 15 residues. The CDR3 reads CASSLSTSSYNEQFF. CDR3 bases: TGTGCCAGCAGCTTGTCGACGAGCTCCTACAATGAGCAGTTCTTC.

This clonotype was seen at least ten times. The chain links TRBV7-2 to TRBJ2-3; unclear D gene. The CDR3 consists of 14 residues. The V gene lost 2 bases and the J gene lost 0 bases, with 6 bases spanning the gap. Germline CDR1 SGHTA, CDR2 FQGNSA. The CDR3 spells CASSLRRSTDTQYF. CDR3 nucleotide sequence: TGTGCCAGCAGCTTAAGGCGGAGCACAGATACGCAGTATTTT.

This clonotype has just a few counts. V usage is TRBV4-1 and J usage is TRBJ2-7, with a possible D match to TRBD2 (6 bases). The CDR3 extends over 15 amino acids. V was shortened by 0 bases and J by 4 bases, with 13 bases between the two germline ends. CDR1 and CDR2 (germline): MGHRA, YSYEKL. CDR3 protein: CASSQEPGGPYEQYF. Written as DNA, the CDR3 is TGCGCCAGCAGCCAAGAACCCGGGGGACCTTACGAGCAGTACTTC.

This clonotype has only a few counts. The chain carries TRBV20-1 and TRBJ2-7, with D hard to call. The CDR3 loop spans 14 amino acids. CDR1 DFQATT and CDR2 SNEGSKA come from the germline V gene (reference sequence). The V and J ends lost 4 bases and 2 bases respectively, with 15 bases between them. CDR3 DNA: TGCAGTGCTATAGTCCCCGTCGGACCCTACGAGCAGTACTTC. Translated, it gives CSAIVPVGPYEQYF.

V and J are TRBV5-6 and TRBJ2-3; no reliable D call. Germline assignment: CDR1 SGHDT and CDR2 YYEEEE. The CDR3 is 12 residues long. The V and J ends lost 2 bases and 5 bases respectively, with 6 bases between them. The CDR3 loop reads CASSFRLDTQYF. The DNA for the CDR3 is TGTGCCAGCAGCTTCCGACTAGATACGCAGTATTTT.

CDR3 sequence reads: CASSQGTSGPQHF. The CDR3 nucleotides are TGCGCCAGCAGCCAGGGGACTTCGGGCCCCCAGCATTTT. This rearrangement joins TRBV4-1 to TRBJ1-5; D may be TRBD1 (5 bases). The CDR3 spans 13 residues. Germline V CDR1 and CDR2: MGHRA, YSYEKL. Trimming removed 3 bases at V and 10 bases at J, with 13 bases between.